These T cell receptor beta chains were read from a single sample in a study of blood T cell repertoires in COVID-19. Generated by immunoSEQ multiplex PCR, the TCRdb table keeps only in-frame clones and is missing some. The sample consists of approximately 460,000 clones, 89% of them appearing once. Sequenced: peripheral blood. All receptors derive from a young man with COVID-19, enrolled during active disease. Both conserved end residues are part of each CDR3.

>TRBV5-1
CASSSPDKGNYGYTF
>TRBV5-1
CASSFSGSDTGELFF
>TRBV11-2
CASSSDRVNQPQHF
>TRBV18
CASSLLPPDSLNQPQHF
>TRBV5-1
CASSNGLAGNNEQFF
>TRBV12-5
CASQGSYEQYF
>TRBV5-6
CASSRRTGMVGYTF
>TRBV7-9
CASSHDWRGNSPLHF
>TRBV11-2
CASSPGGSGGYTDTQYF
>TRBV27
CASRTRTASNQPQHF
>TRBV12-2
CASRLREANTEAFF
>TRBV5-1
CASTTGHSGTEAFF
>TRBV11-2
CASSLLGEQFF
>TRBV5-1
CASSLALAEGQETQYF
>TRBV7-9
CASSRAGYNEQFF
>TRBV5-1
CASSPGLGQAGELFF
>TRBV9
CASSVSEGGQPQHF
>TRBV19
CASRMGRGGNEQFF
>TRBV7-9
CASSYWTGHEQYF
>TRBV3-1/TRBV3-2
CASSPTGVRNEQFF
>TRBV5-4
CASSFRNGGAFF
>TRBV4-1
CASSQGGPGGNEQFF
>TRBV4-1
CASSQGVRDSPLHF
>TRBV5-1
CASSLGTGVTGQSGNTIYF
>TRBV3-1/TRBV3-2
CASLHGDAENTEAFF
>TRBV6-1
CASSAHRGSSGANVLTF
>TRBV7-8
CASSWGTGGSNQPQHF
>TRBV6-5
CASSPPGTSRGEQFF
>TRBV3-1/TRBV3-2
CASSQRQTQETQYF
>TRBV7-8
CASSLRTSGSYEQFF
>TRBV5-1
CASIGQGLNEQFF